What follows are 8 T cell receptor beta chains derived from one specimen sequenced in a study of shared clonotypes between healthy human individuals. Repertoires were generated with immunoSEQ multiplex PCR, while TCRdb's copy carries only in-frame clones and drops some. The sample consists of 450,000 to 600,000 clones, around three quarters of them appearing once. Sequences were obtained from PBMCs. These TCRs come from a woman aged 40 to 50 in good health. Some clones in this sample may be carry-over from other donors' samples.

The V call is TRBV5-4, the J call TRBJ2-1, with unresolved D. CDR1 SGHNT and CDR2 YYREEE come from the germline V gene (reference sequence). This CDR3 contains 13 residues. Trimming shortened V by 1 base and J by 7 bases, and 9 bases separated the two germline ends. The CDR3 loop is CASSLQMGNEQFF. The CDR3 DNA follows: TGTGCCAGCAGCTTGCAAATGGGTAATGAGCAGTTCTTC.

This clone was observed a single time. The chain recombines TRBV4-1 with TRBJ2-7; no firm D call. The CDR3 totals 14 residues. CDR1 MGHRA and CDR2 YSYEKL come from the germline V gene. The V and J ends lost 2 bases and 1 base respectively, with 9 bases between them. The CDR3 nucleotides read TGCGCCAGCAGCCAACCGGCCAGATCCTACGAGCAGTACTTC. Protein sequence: CASSQPARSYEQYF.

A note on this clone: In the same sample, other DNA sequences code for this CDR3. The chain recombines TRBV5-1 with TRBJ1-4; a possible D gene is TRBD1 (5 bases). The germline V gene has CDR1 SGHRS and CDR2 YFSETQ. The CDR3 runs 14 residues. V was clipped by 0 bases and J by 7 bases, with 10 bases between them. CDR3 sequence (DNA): TGCGCCAGCAGCTTGGTTGGGGCAGGTGAAAAACTGTTTTTT. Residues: CASSLVGAGEKLFF.

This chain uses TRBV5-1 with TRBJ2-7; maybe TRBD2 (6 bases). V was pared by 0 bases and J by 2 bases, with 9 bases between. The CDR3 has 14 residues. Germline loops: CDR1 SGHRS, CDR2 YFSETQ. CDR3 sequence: CASSLGLGAYEQYF. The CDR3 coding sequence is TGCGCCAGCAGCTTGGGACTAGGGGCCTACGAGCAGTACTTC.

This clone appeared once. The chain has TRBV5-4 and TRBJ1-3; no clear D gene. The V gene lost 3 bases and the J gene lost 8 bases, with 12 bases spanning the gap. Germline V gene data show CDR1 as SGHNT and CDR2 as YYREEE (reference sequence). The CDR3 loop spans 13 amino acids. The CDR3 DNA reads TGTGCCAGCAGCTCCACCCAGGAATACACCATATATTTT. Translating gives CASSSTQEYTIYF.

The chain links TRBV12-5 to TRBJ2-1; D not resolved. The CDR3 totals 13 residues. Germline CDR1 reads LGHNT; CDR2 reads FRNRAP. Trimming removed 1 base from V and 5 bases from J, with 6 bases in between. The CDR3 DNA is TGTGCTAGTGGTTTGGAACCGCACAATGAGCAGTTCTTC. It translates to CASGLEPHNEQFF.

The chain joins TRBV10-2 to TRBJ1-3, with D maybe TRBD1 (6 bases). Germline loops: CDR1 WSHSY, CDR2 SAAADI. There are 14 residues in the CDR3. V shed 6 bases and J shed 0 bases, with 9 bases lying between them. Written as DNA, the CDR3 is TGCGCCAGCAGACAGGGCTTCTCTGGAAACACCATATATTTT. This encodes CASRQGFSGNTIYF.

The CDR3: CASSQLMNTEAFF. CDR3 DNA: TGTGCCAGTAGTCAGCTCATGAACACTGAAGCTTTCTTT. The rearrangement links TRBV19 to TRBJ1-1; D gene ambiguous. This CDR3 is built from 13 residues. Germline lookup yields CDR1 LNHDA and CDR2 SQIVND (reference sequence). The V and J ends lost 5 bases and 0 bases respectively, with 7 bases between them.